The 32 T cell receptor beta chains below come from one sample, sequenced in a study of breast tumors, draining lymph nodes, adjacent tissues. Breast cancer patients provided tissue from their axillary draining lymph nodes. MiXCR was run by TCRdb on the multiplex PCR reads, yielding one entry per CDR3 protein. The repertoire includes 75,000 to 100,000 distinct CDR3 sequences, approximately 19% of them detected once, and about 2.2% sits in the top ten. Sequenced input: axillary lymph node tissue. The receptors were gathered from a female donor with breast cancer. Some clones in this sample may be carry-over from other donors' samples.

In its sample, this clonotype is medium-sized. This chain links TRBV20-1 with TRBJ1-2; D call uncertain. The CDR3 extends over 12 amino acids. Looked up from germline, CDR1 is DFQATT and CDR2 is SNEGSKA (reference sequence). V gave up 3 bases and J gave up 4 bases, with 9 bases separating them. The CDR3 here is CSASPTAYGYTF. CDR3 coding DNA: TGCAGTGCTAGTCCTACAGCCTATGGCTACACCTTC.

As for this clonotype: An end of the junction does not agree with germline; a read error may underlie this. This chain links TRBV7-2 with TRBJ2-1, with D hard to call. The CDR3 spans 16 residues. Germline assignment: CDR1 SGHTA and CDR2 FQGNSA. The CDR3, as DNA: TGTGCCAGCAGCTTAACCCTGCTTAGTTCCTATAATGAGCAGTTCTTC. It codes for CASSLTLLSSYNEQFF.

This clonotype was observed at least ten times. The V call is TRBV7-9, the J call TRBJ2-3; the match to TRBD2 covers 9 bases. This CDR3 has 15 residues. The germline CDR1 and CDR2 sequences are SEHNR and FQNEAQ (reference sequence). With V trimmed by 3 bases and J by 4 bases, 5 bases remained unmatched. The CDR3 region is CASSLYSGGSDTQYF. Written as DNA, the CDR3 is TGTGCCAGCAGCTTGTACAGCGGGGGGTCAGATACGCAGTATTTT.

As concerns this clonotype: A clone one base away is much larger, so this may be a read error. The V and J genes are TRBV24-1 and TRBJ2-3, with 8 bases aligning to TRBD1. Looked up from germline, CDR1 is KGHDR and CDR2 is SFDVKD. V was clipped by 4 bases and J by 4 bases; unmatched bases: 0. CDR3 length: 13 amino acids. The CDR3 sequence is CATSEDRADTQYF. In DNA, the CDR3 is TGTGCCACCAGTGAGGACAGGGCAGATACGCAGTATTTT.

This clonotype occurred many times. The chain couples TRBV19 to TRBJ2-5; D unclear. Germline V gives CDR1 LNHDA, CDR2 SQIVND (reference sequence). The CDR3 length is 13 residues. V was clipped by 5 bases and J by 4 bases, with 11 bases between them. This CDR3 is CASSLTARETQYF. The CDR3 DNA is TGTGCCAGTAGTCTGACCGCGCGAGAGACCCAGTACTTC.

Ten or more counts support this clonotype. The CDR3 nucleotides are TGTGCCAGCACCTCCCTACTAGCGGGAGACAACAATGAGCAGTTCTTC. It specifies CASTSLLAGDNNEQFF. The chain employs TRBV2 and TRBJ2-1, with TRBD2 identical over 11 bases. The CDR3 has 16 residues. The V gene's germline CDR1 is SNHLY and CDR2 FYNNEI. J gave up 5 bases and V 7 bases, and 10 bases lay outside the gene matches. The whole variable domain, remainder taken from reference TRBV2 and TRBJ2-1, is EPEVTQTPSHQVTQMGQEVILRCVPISNHLYFYWYRQILGQKVEFLVSFYNNEISEKSEIFDDQFSVERPDGSNFTLKIRSTKLEDSAMYFCASTSLLAGDNNEQFFGPGTRLTVL.

This clonotype was picked up many times. This CDR3 reads CASIEKNEQYF. In DNA, the CDR3 is TGTGCCAGCATCGAGAAGAATGAGCAGTACTTC. The genes are TRBV6-6 and TRBJ2-7, with unresolved D. The CDR3 is 11 residues long. Germline CDR1 and CDR2: MNHNY and SVGAGI (reference sequence). Deletions cut 7 bases from V and 7 bases from J, with 11 bases between.

This clonotype was counted many times. The genes are TRBV2 and TRBJ1-6; no definite D call. Trimming stripped 3 bases from V and 10 bases from J, with 10 bases between. The CDR3 consists of 13 residues. CDR1 SNHLY and CDR2 FYNNEI come from the germline V gene. This CDR3 is CASSDMASSPLHF. The CDR3 DNA sequence: TGTGCCAGCAGTGACATGGCTTCGTCACCCCTCCACTTT.

This clonotype was seen repeatedly, ten times or more. For the CDR3, the DNA is TGTGCCAGCAGAACCCTCGGGACAGGTGAGAGCGATGAGCAGTTCTTC. Residues: CASRTLGTGESDEQFF. The chain carries TRBV12-3 or TRBV12-4 and TRBJ2-1; 8 bases are shared with TRBD1. V dropped 6 bases and J dropped 8; count of bases not matched to a gene: 15. The CDR3 is made up of 16 amino acids.

The sample holds many counts of this clonotype. This chain links TRBV5-4 with TRBJ1-6; D is perhaps TRBD1 (6 bases). V shed 1 base and J shed 6 bases, with 8 bases lying between them. From germline, CDR1 is SGHNT and CDR2 YYREEE (reference sequence). This CDR3 contains 14 residues. CDR3 region: CASSLTGRNSPLHF. CDR3 bases: TGTGCCAGCAGCTTGACAGGGCGTAATTCACCCCTCCACTTT. The variable domain in full, completed from reference TRBV5-4 and TRBJ1-6, reads ETGVTQSPTHLIKTRGQQVTLRCSSQSGHNTVSWYQQALGQGPQFIFQYYREEENGRGNFPPRFSGLQFPNYSSELNVNALELDDSALYLCASSLTGRNSPLHFGNGTRLTVT.

This clonotype was detected ten times or more. The chain links TRBV20-1 to TRBJ1-2; D is perhaps TRBD1 (5 bases). There are 12 residues in the CDR3. CDR1 and CDR2 from the germline V gene are DFQATT and SNEGSKA (reference sequence). V was pared by 3 bases and J by 4 bases, with 9 bases between. The CDR3 protein is CSASQGVYGYTF. CDR3 sequence (DNA): TGCAGTGCTAGCCAGGGTGTCTATGGCTACACCTTC.

In the case of this clonotype: A single base separates this from a much larger clone, so it may be a read error. V is TRBV19 and J is TRBJ1-4, with D unresolved. Trimming removed 1 base from V and 6 bases from J, with 12 bases in between. The CDR3 has 15 residues. The germline CDR1 and CDR2 sequences are LNHDA and SQIVND (reference sequence). CDR3 residues: CASSIGLLAHEKLFF. CDR3 coding DNA: TGTGCCAGTAGTATAGGTCTTTTGGCCCATGAAAAACTGTTTTTT.

The V gene is TRBV30, the J gene TRBJ1-3; D possibly corresponds to TRBD1 (6 bases). Germline assignment: CDR1 GTSNPN and CDR2 SVGIG (reference sequence). The V gene lost 0 bases and the J gene lost 0 bases, with 15 bases spanning the gap. The length of the CDR3 is 17 residues. The CDR3, as DNA: TGTGCCTGGAGTGTTCTACAGGGTACTTACTCTGGAAACACCATATATTTT. Translation: CAWSVLQGTYSGNTIYF.

The chain recombines TRBV28 with TRBJ2-2; 8 nucleotides agree with TRBD1. The CDR3 is 13 amino acids. The germline gives CDR1 MDHEN, CDR2 SYDVKM. The V segment lost 10 bases and the J segment 4 bases; nucleotides outside the gene matches: 5. CDR3: CATYRGSTGELFF. CDR3 nucleotides: TGTGCCACCTACAGGGGGAGCACCGGGGAGCTGTTTTTT.

The sample holds many counts of this clonotype. V and J are TRBV7-6 and TRBJ2-3, with D unclear. V was clipped by 7 bases and J by 3 bases, with 11 bases between them. This CDR3 is 13 amino acids long. Germline loops: CDR1 SGHVS, CDR2 FNYEAQ. CDR3 nucleotide sequence: TGTGCCAGCACCCGGTGGGCGACAGATACGCAGTATTTT. This sequence encodes CASTRWATDTQYF.

This clonotype showed up many times. The chain combines TRBV19 with TRBJ2-7, with 13 bases identical to TRBD2. J lost 4 bases, V lost 5 bases, and 8 bases had no gene match. Germline assignment: CDR1 LNHDA and CDR2 SQIVND (reference sequence). The CDR3 is 16 residues long. This CDR3 reads CASSPTRTSGSYEQYF. Here the CDR3 DNA reads TGTGCCAGTAGTCCCACCCGGACTAGCGGGAGTTACGAGCAGTACTTC.

Ten or more counts support this clonotype. The chain carries TRBV5-4 and TRBJ2-3; D possibly corresponds to TRBD2 (5 bases). Trimming removed 1 base from V and 4 bases from J, with 13 bases in between. Germline V CDR1 and CDR2: SGHNT, YYREEE (reference sequence). The CDR3 runs to 15 residues. The CDR3 DNA reads TGTGCCAGCAGCTTGACCCCCGACGGGGCAGATACGCAGTATTTT. Its protein is CASSLTPDGADTQYF.

This clonotype has ten or more counts. V gene TRBV7-2 combines with J gene TRBJ1-6, with D possibly TRBD1 on 5 matching bases. This CDR3 comprises 14 residues. With 1 base removed from V and 7 bases from J, the gap between germline ends came to 8 bases. The germline gives CDR1 SGHTA, CDR2 FQGNSA. The CDR3 bases are TGTGCCAGCAGCTTAGACAGGATGAATTCACCCCTCCACTTT. Amino acid sequence: CASSLDRMNSPLHF.

Note on this clonotype: With a much larger clone just one base away, this may be a read error. The gene calls are TRBV19 and TRBJ1-5; possibly TRBD1 for D (6 bases). The germline V gene has CDR1 LNHDA and CDR2 SQIVND (reference sequence). The ends were cut back, 5 bases at V and 7 bases at J, with 15 bases in the middle. The CDR3 is made up of 14 amino acids. The CDR3 sequence: CASSSQGFGQPQHF. CDR3 DNA sequence: TGTGCCAGTAGTTCACAGGGTTTCGGGCAGCCCCAGCATTTT.

The J gene is TRBJ2-6, the V gene TRBV19, with D perhaps matching TRBD2 (7 bases). CDR1 is LNHDA and CDR2 is SQIVND in the germline V gene (reference sequence). Trimming took 8 bases from V and 3 from J, leaving 14 bases between them. The CDR3 extends over 15 amino acids. CDR3 nucleotide sequence: TGTGCCAGTCTTGGGGGGGGCCTTGGGGCCAACGTCCTGACTTTC. Amino acids: CASLGGGLGANVLTF.

At least ten counts were recorded for this clonotype. The rearrangement joins TRBV7-9 to TRBJ1-6; TRBD1 matches at 7 bases. Trimming took 6 bases from V and 7 from J; bases not matched to a gene: 9. This CDR3 region has 15 residues. Germline loops: CDR1 SEHNR, CDR2 FQNEAQ (reference sequence). The CDR3 coding sequence is TGTGCCAGCAGTCCAAACAGGGGTAACAATTCACCCCTCCACTTT. Translation: CASSPNRGNNSPLHF.

This clonotype came up many times. The chain uses TRBV7-9 and TRBJ2-1; a possible D gene is TRBD1 (6 bases). The CDR3 covers 13 residues. Germline CDR1 and CDR2: SEHNR and FQNEAQ (reference sequence). Trimming removed 3 bases at V and 6 bases at J, with 9 bases between. CDR3 residues: CASSLGAFNEQFF. CDR3 nucleotide sequence: TGTGCCAGCAGCTTGGGGGCCTTCAATGAGCAGTTCTTC. The full variable domain, with the rest looked up from reference TRBV7-9 and TRBJ2-1, is DTGVSQNPRHKITKRGQNVTFRCDPISEHNRLYWYRQTLGQGPEFLTYFQNEAQLEKSRLLSDRFSAERPKGSFSTLEIQRTEQGDSAMYLCASSLGAFNEQFFGPGTRLTVL.

This clonotype was detected many times. The chain combines TRBV19 with TRBJ1-5, with D unclear. This CDR3 is built from 14 residues. Germline lookup yields CDR1 LNHDA and CDR2 SQIVND (reference sequence). V lost 4 bases and J lost 10, with 17 bases in between. Here the CDR3 reads CASSTGQKVGPQHF. DNA of the CDR3: TGTGCCAGTAGTACCGGCCAGAAGGTTGGACCCCAGCATTTT.

This clonotype was picked up many times. The genes are TRBV5-4 and TRBJ2-5; TRBD2 aligns across 15 bases. The CDR3 sequence is 19 residues long. V shed 4 bases, J shed 5 bases, and the junction held 15 bases outside the gene matches. CDR1 SGHNT and CDR2 YYREEE come from the germline V gene (reference sequence). CDR3 DNA: TGTGCCAGCAGCCTGGGGACTAGCGGGAGGACCACTCTGGTGGAGACCCAGTACTTC. Its protein product is CASSLGTSGRTTLVETQYF. Together with reference TRBV5-4 and TRBJ2-5, the CDR3 gives the full variable domain: ETGVTQSPTHLIKTRGQQVTLRCSSQSGHNTVSWYQQALGQGPQFIFQYYREEENGRGNFPPRFSGLQFPNYSSELNVNALELDDSALYLCASSLGTSGRTTLVETQYFGPGTRLLVL.

This clonotype was seen many times. V gene TRBV3-1 combines with J gene TRBJ2-2; 9 bases fit TRBD1. The CDR3 sequence is 15 residues long. Per germline, CDR1 LGHDT and CDR2 YNNKEL (reference sequence). V lost 5 bases, J lost 2 bases, and 3 bases stayed unmatched. The DNA for the CDR3 is TGTGCCAGCAGCTCTACAGGGGGCAACACCGGGGAGCTGTTTTTT. Protein sequence: CASSSTGGNTGELFF. Complete variable domain (other parts from reference TRBV3-1 and TRBJ2-2): DTAVSQTPKYLVTQMGNDKSIKCEQNLGHDTMYWYKQDSKKFLKIMFSYNNKELIINETVPNRFSPKSPDKAHLNLHINSLELGDSAVYFCASSSTGGNTGELFFGEGSRLTVL.

There are many counts of this clonotype. The V call is TRBV3-1, the J call TRBJ1-2; the D is unclear. The CDR3 is made up of 12 amino acids. V shed 6 bases and J shed 8 bases, with 13 bases lying between them. From germline, CDR1 is LGHDT and CDR2 YNNKEL (reference sequence). The CDR3 DNA sequence: TGTGCCAGCAGGTATTCGGGGAGCGGCTACACCTTC. Amino acid sequence: CASRYSGSGYTF.

The chain joins TRBV7-8 to TRBJ1-5; no definite D call. Germline V gene data show CDR1 as SGHVS and CDR2 as FQNEAQ. This CDR3 contains 11 residues. Deletions cut 1 base from V and 14 bases from J, with 9 bases between. In DNA form, the CDR3 reads TGTGCCAGCAGCTTAGTAGCGGGCGAGCATTTT. It is translated as CASSLVAGEHF.

Remarks on this clonotype: This may be a read error, as it is one base from a much larger clone. The rearrangement uses TRBV19 and TRBJ1-2, with 7 bases lining up with TRBD1. The CDR3 has 13 amino acids. Germline loops: CDR1 LNHDA, CDR2 SQIVND (reference sequence). The CDR3 nucleotides are TGTACCAGTAGTATAGATCGCAGGGGGAGCTACACCTTC. Protein: CTSSIDRRGSYTF.

Regarding this clonotype: A clone one base away is much larger, so this may be a read error. The gene calls are TRBV5-1 and TRBJ2-2; maybe TRBD2 (6 bases). This CDR3 comprises 16 residues. Germline V gene sequence: CDR1 SGHRS, CDR2 YFSETQ. V was pared by 0 bases and J by 3 bases, with 12 bases between. This CDR3 is CASSLEIGSHTGELFF. CDR3 bases: TGCGCCAGCAGCTTGGAAATCGGGAGTCACACCGGGGAGCTGTTTTTT.

This clonotype has at least ten counts. V gene TRBV25-1 combines with J gene TRBJ2-3; the D is unclear. The CDR3 has 16 residues. Germline CDR1 MGHDK, CDR2 SYGVNS. Trimming pared 2 bases from V and 2 bases from J, leaving 14 bases between. Here the CDR3 DNA reads TGTGCCAGCAGTGAAGTTTCCGGGTTCTACACAGATACGCAGTATTTT. It translates to CASSEVSGFYTDTQYF.

This clonotype was counted ten times or more. The chain carries TRBV10-3 and TRBJ2-7; weak D call: TRBD1 (8 bases). V lost 6 bases and J lost 4, with 19 bases in between. The CDR3 has 15 residues. From germline, CDR1 is ENHRY and CDR2 SYGVKD. This CDR3 is CAIRGQVRGAYEQYF. CDR3 DNA: TGTGCCATCAGGGGACAGGTCCGGGGGGCGTACGAGCAGTACTTC.

Note on this clonotype: A read error is possible here, since a much larger clone lies one base away. This chain links TRBV7-2 with TRBJ2-5, with D tentatively TRBD2 (5 bases). Germline lookup yields CDR1 SGHTA and CDR2 FQGNSA. CDR3 length: 17 amino acids. The CDR3 DNA follows: TGTGTCAGCAGCTTATCCGCCCACTCGCGTCGGGGAGAGACCCAGTACTTC. Residues: CVSSLSAHSRRGETQYF. The complete variable domain, with remaining parts taken from reference TRBV7-2 and TRBJ2-5, reads GAGVSQSPSNKVTEKGKDVELRCDPISGHTALYWYRQSLGQGLEFLIYFQGNSAPDKSGLPSDRFSAERTGGSVSTLTIQRTQQEDSAVYLCVSSLSAHSRRGETQYFGPGTRLLVL.